This T cell receptor beta chain was captured by sequencing in a study of identical twins. TCRdb fed the 5' RACE reads into MiXCR, producing one record per CDR3 protein. The sample carries approximately 470,000 distinct CDR3 sequences, 14% recorded once. The CDR3 runs 13 residues. Trimming removed 6 bases at V and 4 bases at J, with 9 bases between. Germline assignment: CDR1 MNHNY and CDR2 SVGAGI (reference sequence). Healthy Caucasians alone served as donors. Another study also made use of these data, one on yellow fever vaccine responses in identical twins.

The gene calls are TRBV6-6 and TRBJ2-2; the D is unclear. The clonotype originates from a woman aged 18-35 years in good health. The sample comprised CD4+ T cells sorted from blood. In nucleotides, the CDR3 is TGTGCCAGCAGAAGGGAATTCACCGGGGAGCTGTTTTTT. Translating it yields CASRREFTGELFF.